The present T cell receptor beta chain was sequenced within a study of T cell responses to AZD1222 COVID-19 vaccine (dated by TCRdb to the early 2020s). Regarding the complete study: Because spike-specific TCR depth and breadth did not differ between the two schedules, AZD1222 recipients who got a second dose at roughly 4 weeks were pooled with those who got a second dose at roughly 12 weeks. Trial participants were enrolled by age into subgroups of 18-55, 56-69 and 70-plus years, and around 150, 29 and 61 TCR-sequenced participants, respectively, were included in these subgroups. A total of 233 trial participants underwent TCR sequencing, of whom about 210 had received two doses of AZD1222 and around 25 had received two doses of the MenACWY control vaccine. Summary of the overall study and its limitations: A significant rise in spike-specific TCR breadth and depth was observed after two AZD1222 doses relative to day 0 and relative to MenACWY recipients. Nearly half of unique spike-specific TCRs reportedly recognized epitopes outside regions mutated in the B.1.351 and B.1.1.7 variants. CD4 TCRs associated with the vaccine covered the entire spike protein, and the dominant responses were in regions 160-218 and 743-854. Because no day 14 peak-response samples were available, the repertoires could be characterized only after the peak T cell response. Participants were mostly white British and included more females than males, and it was suggested by the authors that clonal diversity may have been underestimated. Only six or seven AZD1222 recipients were SARS-CoV-2 seropositive at baseline, limiting conclusions about previously exposed vaccinees. The 56-69-year group was small, and its depth increase did not reach significance, likely because of low power.

The CDR3 regions of human TCRbeta chains were analyzed by immunosequencing. The published analysis was carried out like this. TCRs in the repertoires were compared against a reference library of SARS-CoV-2-specific TCRs that had been generated with the MIRA antigen-specificity platform. Breadth was defined as the fraction of unique TCRs that were SARS-CoV-2-associated. Depth was defined as the fraction of total T cells that were SARS-CoV-2-associated. Using the MIRA data, every spike-specific TCR was mapped to the spike region that the TCR reacted to and assigned to either a CD4 or a CD8 class. Log10-transformed breadth and depth values were compared by one-way ANOVA with Sidak's multiple comparisons tests. TCRdb mirrors the immuneACCESS table, restricted to in-frame sequences. Some clones are absent from its copies; in checked studies, under half trace to an unresolved V gene, and the reason for the others is unknown. From that table come the V and J calls and clone size; the DNA was used to work out D and trimming. In this sample the table shows approximately 100,000 clones, 87% of which occur a single time. The top ten hold 3% to 3.5% of the sample.

Regarding this clone: No antigen is known for it. Per-nucleotide qualities are absent, and no much larger clonotype sits a single base away.

V trim: 0 bases; J trim: 5 bases; unmatched bases: 13. CDR1 and CDR2, looked up from the germline V gene, are LGHNA and YSLEER. The CDR3 runs 18 residues from the cysteine to the phenylalanine. Only the CDR3 DNA is retained, 54 bases long and in frame from the first base. What the time point label conveys for this sample: baseline before first vaccination. Vaccinee samples came from UK trials COV001 and COV002, including a single-blind randomized controlled phase 2/3 trial of AZD1222 (ChAdOx1 nCoV-19) in healthy adults. For TCRbeta chain sequencing, PBMC samples from trial participants were taken at day 0 and at day 28 after the second dose.

The rearranged segments are TRBV4-3 and TRBJ2-5, with 9 central nucleotides matching TRBD2. The starting material was peripheral blood, obtained on day 0 of AZD1222 vaccination. The source is an adult in good health. CDR3 sequence: CASSQDQASGGRRETQYF. The sequenced DNA: TGCGCCAGCAGCCAAGATCAGGCGAGCGGGGGGAGGAGGGAGACCCAGTACTTC.